This T cell receptor (beta chain) originates from a study of cytomegalovirus exposure and HLA in healthy donors. Overall study: Early released data had about 85 million unique TCRs, all coming from HLA-typed donors.

60 Vbeta and 13 Jbeta primers were used in PCR. The method was immunoSEQ multiplex PCR; TCRdb's version includes in-frame clones alone and lacks a portion of them. The sample consists of some 40,000 clones, approximately 86% of them appearing once. Findings of the study overall: In a later analysis, HLA-associated TCR beta chains were more clonally expanded than equally common others. TCR association rates varied by HLA locus in a later analysis, with DRB1 highest and HLA-C lowest. The authors listed about 170 TCR beta chains as cytomegalovirus-associated.

As regards this clone: The antigen is unknown.

CDR1 is SGHDN and CDR2 is FVKESK in the germline V gene. This CDR3 is built from 15 residues. V shed 1 base, J shed 5 bases, and the junction held 4 bases outside the gene matches. This receptor was obtained from a woman aged 18-29 years in good health and CMV-seropositive. This chain uses TRBV14 with TRBJ2-1, with 8 bases aligning to TRBD1. The sample taken for sequencing was PBMCs. CDR3 in amino acids: CASSQGDRSDNEQFF. CDR3 sequence (DNA): TGTGCCAGCAGCCAAGGGGACAGGTCCGACAATGAGCAGTTCTTC. The full variable domain, with the rest looked up from reference TRBV14 and TRBJ2-1, is EAGVTQFPSHSVIEKGQTVTLRCDPISGHDNLYWYRRVMGKEIKFLLHFVKESKQDESGMPNNRFLAERTGGTYSTLKVQPAELEDSGVYFCASSQGDRSDNEQFFGPGTRLTVL.